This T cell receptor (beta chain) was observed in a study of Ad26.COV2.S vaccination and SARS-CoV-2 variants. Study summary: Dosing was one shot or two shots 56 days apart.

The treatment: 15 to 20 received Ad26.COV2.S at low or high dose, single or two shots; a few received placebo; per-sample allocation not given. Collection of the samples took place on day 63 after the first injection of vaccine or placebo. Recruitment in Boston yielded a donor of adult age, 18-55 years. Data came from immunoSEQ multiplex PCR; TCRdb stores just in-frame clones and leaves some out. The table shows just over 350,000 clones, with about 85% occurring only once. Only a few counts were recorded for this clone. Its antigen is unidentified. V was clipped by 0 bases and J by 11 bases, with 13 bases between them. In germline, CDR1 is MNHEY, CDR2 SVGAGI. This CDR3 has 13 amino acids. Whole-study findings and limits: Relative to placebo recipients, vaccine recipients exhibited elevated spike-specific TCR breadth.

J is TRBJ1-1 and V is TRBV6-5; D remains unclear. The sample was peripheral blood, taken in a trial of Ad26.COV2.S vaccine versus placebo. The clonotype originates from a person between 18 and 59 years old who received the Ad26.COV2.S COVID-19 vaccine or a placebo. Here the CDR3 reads CASSYSSGRGAFF. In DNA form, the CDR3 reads TGTGCCAGCAGTTACTCGAGCGGGCGTGGTGCTTTCTTT.